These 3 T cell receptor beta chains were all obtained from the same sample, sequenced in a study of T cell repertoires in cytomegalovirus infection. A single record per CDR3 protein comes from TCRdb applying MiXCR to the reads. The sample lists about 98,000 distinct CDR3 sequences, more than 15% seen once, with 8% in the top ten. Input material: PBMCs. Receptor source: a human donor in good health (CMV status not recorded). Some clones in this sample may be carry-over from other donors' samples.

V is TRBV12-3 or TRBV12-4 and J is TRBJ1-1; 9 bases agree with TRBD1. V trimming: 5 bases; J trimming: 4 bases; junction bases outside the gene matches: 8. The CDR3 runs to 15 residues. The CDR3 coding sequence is TGTGCCAGCAGTCCCCTGGACAGGGGAGGCACTGAAGCTTTCTTT. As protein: CASSPLDRGGTEAFF.

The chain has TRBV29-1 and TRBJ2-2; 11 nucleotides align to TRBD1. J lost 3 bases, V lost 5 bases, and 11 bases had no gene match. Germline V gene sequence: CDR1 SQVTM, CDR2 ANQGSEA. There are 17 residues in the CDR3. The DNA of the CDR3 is TGCAGCGTTTCGGCCCCTTTGGGACAGGGGGACACCGGGGAGCTGTTTTTT. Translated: CSVSAPLGQGDTGELFF.

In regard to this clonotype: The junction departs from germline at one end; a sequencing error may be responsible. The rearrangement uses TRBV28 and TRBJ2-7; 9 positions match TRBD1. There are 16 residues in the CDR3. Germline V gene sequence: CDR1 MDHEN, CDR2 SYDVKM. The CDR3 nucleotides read TGTGCCAGCAGTGGGACAGGGATCGTTGCACCCTACGAGCTGTACTTC. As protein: CASSGTGIVAPYELYF.